This TCR beta chain was retrieved from a study of T cells after yellow fever vaccination. General study results and limits: Most primary-vaccination clones reappeared after the booster (more than 95% CD4, approximately 88% CD8). Highly abundant clonotypes carried over from the bulk population could end up in FACS-sorted repertoires as contaminants.

TCRdb recomputed calls from the 5' RACE reads with MiXCR, one row per CDR3 protein. The sample records 230,000 or so distinct CDR3 sequences, approximately 3.8% being singletons. This CDR3 contains 14 residues. The V gene lost 3 bases and the J gene lost 8 bases, with 14 bases spanning the gap. Germline CDR1 LNHDA, CDR2 SQIVND (reference sequence). This clonotype was picked up a small number of times. The antigen remains undetermined. This sequence was found in a young man who received the YFV17D yellow fever vaccine. Material: PBMCs, obtained 15 days after the yellow fever booster vaccination. The V and J genes are TRBV19 and TRBJ2-1; D not resolved. Here the CDR3 DNA reads TGTGCCAGTAGTATCGCGAGACGCCTCCATGAGCAGTTCTTC. Encoded protein: CASSIARRLHEQFF.